These 27 T cell receptor beta chains were all obtained from the same sample, sequenced in a study of yellow fever vaccine responses in identical twins. One entry per CDR3 protein, called by TCRdb with MiXCR from the RT-PCR reads. The sample has about 4,600 distinct CDR3 sequences, approximately 85% seen once. The sequenced sample was T cells from blood (PBMCs), unsorted or a sorted subset (not recorded which), obtained before or after yellow fever vaccination (not recorded which). Receptors were obtained from a woman between 18 and 29 years old who received the yellow fever vaccine.

The rearrangement joins TRBV20-1 to TRBJ2-5, with no clear D. This CDR3 has 14 residues. Germline loops: CDR1 DFQATT, CDR2 SNEGSKA (reference sequence). The ends were cut back, 3 bases at V and 1 base at J, with 12 bases in the middle. The CDR3 nucleotides read TGCAGTGCTAGGCCCAATGGGGTCCAAGAGACCCAGTACTTC. The encoded protein is CSARPNGVQETQYF.

This chain joins TRBV28 and TRBJ2-1, with D hard to call. The CDR3 sequence is 11 residues long. The germline V gene has CDR1 MDHEN and CDR2 SYDVKM. V lost 3 bases to trimming and J lost 7 bases, with 4 bases between them. CDR3 region: CASSFRNEQFF. In DNA, the CDR3 is TGTGCCAGCAGTTTCAGAAATGAGCAGTTCTTC. Using reference TRBV28 and TRBJ2-1 for the parts outside the CDR3, the full variable domain is DVKVTQSSRYLVKRTGEKVFLECVQDMDHENMFWYRQDPGLGLRLIYFSYDVKMKEKGDIPEGYSVSREKKERFSLILESASTNQTSMYLCASSFRNEQFFGPGTRLTVL.

The V and J genes are TRBV29-1 and TRBJ2-7; no firm D call. From germline, CDR1 is SQVTM and CDR2 ANQGSEA. The CDR3 extends over 12 amino acids. The V and J ends lost 6 bases and 1 base respectively, with 10 bases between them. The CDR3 sequence: CSVSVESYEQYF. The CDR3 DNA reads as TGCAGCGTGTCTGTGGAATCCTACGAGCAGTACTTC.

This chain links TRBV11-1 with TRBJ2-7; D is ambiguous. The CDR3 contains 15 residues. Trimming took 3 bases from V and 3 from J, leaving 15 bases between them. Germline lookup yields CDR1 SGHAT and CDR2 FQDESV (reference sequence). CDR3 protein: CASSFQGPFVYEQYF. The CDR3 DNA follows: TGTGCCAGCAGCTTCCAAGGACCATTCGTCTACGAGCAGTACTTC.

The chain recombines TRBV5-4 with TRBJ2-7, with D perhaps TRBD1 (6 bases). The CDR3 consists of 12 residues. CDR1 and CDR2 from the germline V gene are SGHNT and YYREEE (reference sequence). With 4 bases removed from V and 6 bases from J, the gap between germline ends came to 11 bases. In nucleotides, the CDR3 is TGTGCCAGCAGCATGGACAGAATCGAGCAGTACTTC. Translated, it gives CASSMDRIEQYF.

V and J are TRBV7-3 and TRBJ2-1, with D maybe TRBD1 (6 bases). Trimming removed 5 bases at V and 6 bases at J, with 20 bases between. This CDR3 comprises 16 residues. Germline V gene data show CDR1 as SGHTA and CDR2 as FQGTGA. The CDR3 protein is CASSLTVGTLINEQFF. In nucleotides, the CDR3 is TGTGCCAGCAGCCTCACTGTCGGGACACTAATCAATGAGCAGTTCTTC.

This chain uses TRBV6-2 or TRBV6-3 with TRBJ2-7, with a tentative D call TRBD2 (5 bases). Trimming pared 4 bases from V and 2 bases from J, leaving 9 bases between. Looked up from germline, CDR1 is MNHEY and CDR2 is SVGEGT. CDR3 length: 13 residues. CDR3: CASSFGLTYEQYF. CDR3 in DNA: TGTGCCAGCAGTTTTGGACTGACCTACGAGCAGTACTTC.

This chain uses TRBV14 with TRBJ1-5, with a possible D match to TRBD1 (6 bases). The germline V gene has CDR1 SGHDN and CDR2 FVKESK. This CDR3 has 15 amino acids. With 2 bases removed from V and 8 bases from J, the gap between germline ends came to 16 bases. CDR3 bases: TGTGCCAGCAGCCAAAGCCGCACAGGGTTGAAGCCCCAGCATTTT. Residues: CASSQSRTGLKPQHF.

The chain uses TRBV14 and TRBJ2-7; no clear D gene. Germline V gene sequence: CDR1 SGHDN, CDR2 FVKESK. Trimming left V 3 bases short and J 3 bases short, with 0 bases between. The CDR3 sequence is 10 residues long. DNA of the CDR3: TGTGCCAGCAGCCACTACGAGCAGTACTTC. As protein: CASSHYEQYF.

V and J are TRBV13 and TRBJ2-1; 13 bases are a match to TRBD2. V dropped 5 bases and J dropped 0; count of bases not matched to a gene: 4. Germline V CDR1 and CDR2: PRHDT, FYEKMQ (reference sequence). The length of the CDR3 is 17 residues. CDR3 loop: CASSPLAGGSSYNEQFF. The CDR3 DNA follows: TGTGCCAGCAGCCCACTAGCGGGGGGGAGCTCCTACAATGAGCAGTTCTTC.

The chain recombines TRBV7-9 with TRBJ2-7; 9 nucleotides match TRBD1. The CDR3 is made up of 15 amino acids. Trimming removed 5 bases from V and 0 bases from J; junction bases left unmatched: 5. Germline CDR1 reads SEHNR; CDR2 reads FQNEAQ (reference sequence). CDR3 nucleotides: TGTGCCAGCAGCCTGGACAGGGGAGTCTCCTACGAGCAGTACTTC. Protein sequence: CASSLDRGVSYEQYF.

The chain is built from TRBV3-1 and TRBJ2-3; D gene uncertain. CDR3 length: 13 residues. V lost 0 bases, J lost 5 bases, and 6 bases lay in between. Germline V gene sequence: CDR1 LGHDT, CDR2 YNNKEL (reference sequence). CDR3 region: CASSQEDRDTQYF. CDR3 nucleotide sequence: TGTGCCAGCAGCCAAGAGGACCGAGATACGCAGTATTTT.

This chain links TRBV6-5 with TRBJ1-2, with TRBD1 matching 7 bases. Germline CDR1 and CDR2: MNHEY and SVGAGI. V lost 2 bases and J lost 3; bases outside the gene matches: 9. The CDR3 sequence is 16 residues long. As DNA, the CDR3 is TGTGCCAGCAGTTACCTGGCAGGGGGTCTTGACTATGGCTACACCTTC. It specifies CASSYLAGGLDYGYTF.

The chain links TRBV4-1 to TRBJ2-1, with 8 bases matching TRBD1. Germline V CDR1 and CDR2: MGHRA, YSYEKL. V shed 2 bases, J shed 0 bases, and the junction held 3 bases outside the gene matches. The CDR3 is 16 amino acids. The CDR3 nucleotides read TGCGCCAGCAGCCAACAAACAGGGGGCTCCTACAATGAGCAGTTCTTC. Amino acids: CASSQQTGGSYNEQFF.

This chain uses TRBV4-1 with TRBJ1-1; D gene uncertain. This CDR3 contains 15 residues. CDR1 MGHRA and CDR2 YSYEKL come from the germline V gene. V dropped 4 bases and J dropped 6 bases, with 18 bases sitting between them. CDR3 coding DNA: TGCGCCAGCAGCCCCGGCCCCGTTTTTAGGGCTGAAGCTTTCTTT. Translating gives CASSPGPVFRAEAFF.

This sequence joins TRBV19 and TRBJ1-1; possible D gene TRBD1, 5 bases. Germline V lookup: CDR1 LNHDA, CDR2 SQIVND (reference sequence). The V end lost 7 bases, the J end lost 1 base, and 13 bases lay between the germline ends. The CDR3 totals 14 residues. CDR3 region: CASTRGDKNTEAFF. The CDR3 DNA is TGTGCCAGTACCCGGGGGGATAAGAACACTGAAGCTTTCTTT.

The V gene is TRBV19, the J gene TRBJ2-5, with no clear D. CDR3 size: 11 residues. Germline CDR1 and CDR2: LNHDA and SQIVND (reference sequence). V dropped 6 bases and J dropped 2 bases, with 4 bases sitting between them. For the CDR3, the DNA is TGTGCCAGTAGGCAACAAGAGACCCAGTACTTC. This gives the protein CASRQQETQYF.

This rearrangement joins TRBV10-3 to TRBJ1-1; D uncertain. Trimming pared 10 bases from V and 5 bases from J, leaving 14 bases between. Germline CDR1 and CDR2: ENHRY and SYGVKD. The CDR3 covers 12 residues. CDR3 DNA sequence: TGTGCCACCGAATCGGGTGGGACTGAAGCTTTCTTT. It is translated as CATESGGTEAFF.

The J gene is TRBJ2-3, the V gene TRBV11-1; 7 nucleotides agree with TRBD2. Germline loops: CDR1 SGHAT, CDR2 FQDESV (reference sequence). J lost 0 bases, V lost 2 bases, and 5 bases had no gene match. This CDR3 comprises 16 residues. CDR3 nucleotide sequence: TGTGCCAGCAGCTTACGCCTAGCGGCTAGCACAGATACGCAGTATTTT. Its translation: CASSLRLAASTDTQYF. Drawing the rest from reference TRBV11-1 and TRBJ2-3, the complete variable domain is EAEVAQSPRYKITEKSQAVAFWCDPISGHATLYWYRQILGQGPELLVQFQDESVVDDSQLPKDRFSAERLKGVDSTLKIQPAELGDSAMYLCASSLRLAASTDTQYFGPGTRLTVL.

The V gene is TRBV15, the J gene TRBJ2-7, with 9 bases aligning to TRBD2. Trimming cost V 1 base and J 3 bases; bases outside gene matches: 7. CDR1 and CDR2 (germline): LNHNV, YYDKDF (reference sequence). CDR3 size: 16 residues. The CDR3 protein is CATSRAPSGAYYEQYF. The CDR3 DNA sequence: TGTGCCACCAGCAGAGCGCCTAGCGGGGCTTACTACGAGCAGTACTTC.

V usage is TRBV29-1 and J usage is TRBJ2-2, with 8 bases identical to TRBD1. V was pared by 7 bases and J by 6 bases, with 7 bases of the junction left unmatched. Per germline, CDR1 SQVTM and CDR2 ANQGSEA. This CDR3 region has 13 residues. In DNA, the CDR3 is TGCAGCGCCTCGACAGGGGAGGCCGGGGAGCTGTTTTTT. It encodes CSASTGEAGELFF.

J is TRBJ1-2 and V is TRBV29-1; D remains ambiguous. Germline values: CDR1 SQVTM, CDR2 ANQGSEA. The length of the CDR3 is 16 residues. The V and J ends lost 1 base and 0 bases respectively, with 15 bases between them. DNA of the CDR3: TGCAGCGTTGAAGGGAAAGGACGAATAGCTAACTATGGCTACACCTTC. It translates to CSVEGKGRIANYGYTF.

The chain couples TRBV24-1 to TRBJ2-2, with D maybe TRBD2 (5 bases). Trimming removed 10 bases at V and 4 bases at J, with 12 bases between. Germline-derived CDR1 and CDR2 are KGHDR and SFDVKD. The CDR3 contains 13 residues. The CDR3 sequence: CATQLVITGELFF. CDR3 DNA sequence: TGTGCCACACAACTAGTGATCACCGGGGAGCTGTTTTTT.

This chain joins TRBV11-2 and TRBJ2-1; D remains ambiguous. Trimming took off 0 bases at V and 0 bases at J, with 12 bases between the two ends. The CDR3 covers 17 residues. The germline gives CDR1 SGHAT, CDR2 FQNNGV. The CDR3 nucleotides are TGTGCCAGCAGCTTAGAGCGAATCGGAAGCTCCTACAATGAGCAGTTCTTC. Protein: CASSLERIGSSYNEQFF.

This clonotype was counted a single time. This rearrangement joins TRBV15 to TRBJ2-4; possibly TRBD2 for D (6 bases). The length of the CDR3 is 17 residues. V gave up 3 bases and J gave up 0 bases, with 15 bases separating them. In germline, CDR1 is LNHNV, CDR2 YYDKDF (reference sequence). CDR3 DNA sequence: TGTGCCACCAGCAGCCGACTAGAGAATCGAGCCAAAAACATTCAGTACTTC. Amino acid sequence: CATSSRLENRAKNIQYF. Combining the CDR3 with reference TRBV15 and TRBJ2-4 gives the whole variable domain DAMVIQNPRYQVTQFGKPVTLSCSQTLNHNVMYWYQQKSSQAPKLLFHYYDKDFNNEADTPDNFQSRRPNTSFCFLDIRSPGLGDTAMYLCATSSRLENRAKNIQYFGAGTRLSVL.

The chain uses TRBV29-1 and TRBJ1-1; D is uncertain. This CDR3 region has 12 residues. V gave up 7 bases and J gave up 4 bases, with 13 bases separating them. In germline, CDR1 is SQVTM, CDR2 ANQGSEA. The CDR3 loop is CSAPRDSTEAFF. The DNA of the CDR3 is TGCAGCGCCCCGAGGGATAGCACTGAAGCTTTCTTT.

The CDR3 reads CASSKLAGGYNEQFF. For the CDR3, the DNA is TGTGCCAGCAGCAAACTAGCGGGAGGGTACAATGAGCAGTTCTTC. The V call is TRBV7-9, the J call TRBJ2-1, with 13 bases identical to TRBD2. This CDR3 contains 15 residues. Trimming cost V 5 bases and J 4 bases; bases outside gene matches: 2. Germline assignment: CDR1 SEHNR and CDR2 FQNEAQ (reference sequence).